Below, 20 T cell receptor beta chains from the same sample are listed, as sequenced in a study of shared clonotypes between healthy human individuals. Clones were sequenced by immunoSEQ multiplex PCR, and TCRdb holds only the in-frame ones, with some missing. The table has hundreds of thousands of clones, 60% to 85% seen once. The sequenced material came from PBMCs. The receptors were sampled from a middle-aged woman in good health. Some clones in this sample may be carry-over from other donors' samples.

The chain is built from TRBV6-1 and TRBJ1-4; 8 nucleotides line up with TRBD1. Germline V gene data show CDR1 as MNHNS and CDR2 as SASEGT. CDR3 length equals 14 residues. J was trimmed by 8 bases and V by 7 bases; bases with no gene match: 9. CDR3 residues: CASTRQGRVEKLFF. The CDR3 DNA sequence: TGTGCCAGCACAAGACAGGGGCGTGTGGAAAAACTGTTTTTT.

The sample holds a few counts of this clone. The V call is TRBV7-3, the J call TRBJ2-1, with D possibly being TRBD2 (6 bases). The CDR3 runs to 14 residues. Trimming removed 4 bases at V and 8 bases at J, with 15 bases between. Germline CDR1 and CDR2: SGHTA and FQGTGA. CDR3 sequence reads: CASSSKPLADEQFF. CDR3 in DNA: TGTGCCAGCAGCTCGAAACCACTAGCCGATGAGCAGTTCTTC.

Ten or more counts support this clone. The chain combines TRBV5-1 with TRBJ2-1; 8 bases are shared with TRBD2. This CDR3 contains 14 residues. The V gene end was trimmed by 2 bases and the J gene end by 5 bases; junction bases not matched to a gene: 3. Germline loops: CDR1 SGHRS, CDR2 YFSETQ. Here the CDR3 DNA reads TGCGCCAGCAGCTTAAGACTAGCGCACAATGAGCAGTTCTTC. The encoded protein is CASSLRLAHNEQFF.

The chain couples TRBV28 to TRBJ2-7, with TRBD1 matching 11 bases. V dropped 4 bases and J dropped 3; count of bases not matched to a gene: 8. The CDR3 runs to 16 residues. Germline lookup yields CDR1 MDHEN and CDR2 SYDVKM. The CDR3 protein is CASSSAGGQGVYEQYF. The CDR3 DNA reads as TGTGCCAGCAGTTCTGCGGGGGGACAGGGGGTCTACGAGCAGTACTTC.

This clone appeared a few times. V gene TRBV5-6 combines with J gene TRBJ1-4; D possibly corresponds to TRBD1 (5 bases). Germline lookup yields CDR1 SGHDT and CDR2 YYEEEE. The CDR3 is 17 residues long. V lost 4 bases and J lost 6, with 22 bases in between. The CDR3 region is CASSPPRGRGGDEKLFF. DNA of the CDR3: TGTGCCAGCAGCCCCCCTCGGGGAAGGGGTGGCGATGAAAAACTGTTTTTT.

The chain links TRBV28 to TRBJ2-7; 10 bases are shared with TRBD2. The junction had 6 bases not matched to a gene; V was cut back by 3 bases and J by 4 bases. Germline CDR1 is MDHEN and CDR2 is SYDVKM. The CDR3 is 15 residues long. The CDR3 DNA is TGTGCCAGCAGTTTGTCACTAGCGGGATTTTACGAGCAGTACTTC. Translation: CASSLSLAGFYEQYF.

This chain connects TRBV4-2 to TRBJ2-5, with D unclear. This CDR3 is built from 15 residues. Germline V gene data show CDR1 as LGHNA and CDR2 as YNFKEQ. V was cut by 1 base and J by 7 bases, with 16 bases left in between. In DNA form, the CDR3 reads TGTGCCAGCAGCCAAGGGCCTAGTTCTATTCTGACCCAGTACTTC. It yields the protein CASSQGPSSILTQYF.

This chain joins TRBV27 and TRBJ1-2; the match to TRBD1 covers 7 bases. The CDR3 length is 17 residues. Trimming cost V 2 bases and J 3 bases; bases outside gene matches: 12. Looked up from germline, CDR1 is MNHEY and CDR2 is SMNVEV (reference sequence). CDR3 amino acids: CASSLHGTGATYYGYTF. For the CDR3, the DNA is TGTGCCAGCAGTTTACACGGAACAGGGGCGACGTACTATGGCTACACCTTC.

This clone showed up just once. The chain recombines TRBV9 with TRBJ1-1, with a possible D match to TRBD1 (6 bases). CDR1 is SGDLS, CDR2 YYNGEE, per germline. The CDR3 extends over 14 amino acids. The germline V and J ends were trimmed by 3 bases and 2 bases, with 11 bases remaining between them. CDR3 in DNA: TGTGCCAGCAGCGGGGGGACACTTAACACTGAAGCTTTCTTT. Residues: CASSGGTLNTEAFF.

The chain uses TRBV9 and TRBJ2-5; 7 bases agree with TRBD2. The CDR3 length is 15 residues. J was trimmed by 4 bases and V by 4 bases; bases with no gene match: 10. In germline, CDR1 is SGDLS, CDR2 YYNGEE. The CDR3 protein is CASSSGTTGPETQYF. The CDR3 DNA sequence: TGTGCCAGCAGCTCGGGGACTACGGGTCCAGAGACCCAGTACTTC.

This clone was seen just once. A much larger clone differs by one base, so this may be a read error. This chain links TRBV7-9 with TRBJ1-4, with D possibly TRBD1 on 6 matching bases. Germline V gene lookup returns CDR1 SEHNR and CDR2 FQNEAQ (reference sequence). This CDR3 region has 15 residues. Written as DNA, the CDR3 is TGTGCCGGCAGGGCCCGACAGGAGGCAAATGAAAAACTGTTTTTT. Encoded protein: CAGRARQEANEKLFF.

This clone came up many times. This sequence joins TRBV7-3 and TRBJ2-7, with D perhaps matching TRBD2 (6 bases). From germline, CDR1 is SGHTA and CDR2 FQGTGA. Deletions cut 2 bases from V and 3 bases from J, with 8 bases between. The CDR3 is made up of 13 amino acids. CDR3 nucleotide sequence: TGTGCCAGCAGCTTAGCGGGACGCTACGAGCAGTACTTC. Translated, it gives CASSLAGRYEQYF.

The chain recombines TRBV11-2 with TRBJ2-7; 7 bases align to TRBD2. Trimming at V came to 3 bases and at J to 6 bases, leaving 2 bases not matched to a gene. The CDR3 spans 12 residues. Germline assignment: CDR1 SGHAT and CDR2 FQNNGV. This chain's CDR3 is CASSFGLVEQYF. Written as DNA, the CDR3 is TGTGCCAGCAGCTTTGGACTAGTCGAGCAGTACTTC.

This clone was counted between two and nine times. The chain carries TRBV2 and TRBJ2-5; D is uncertain. Germline CDR1 SNHLY, CDR2 FYNNEI. Trimming pared 8 bases from V and 3 bases from J, leaving 4 bases between. This CDR3 contains 10 residues. The CDR3 sequence is CASVEETQYF. Written as DNA, the CDR3 is TGTGCCAGCGTTGAAGAGACCCAGTACTTC.

V gene TRBV13 combines with J gene TRBJ2-7; D gene ambiguous. CDR3 size: 13 residues. V gave up 5 bases and J gave up 3 bases, with 11 bases separating them. Germline V CDR1 and CDR2: PRHDT, FYEKMQ (reference sequence). CDR3 loop: CASSPRTNYEQYF. DNA of the CDR3: TGTGCCAGCAGCCCGCGGACCAACTACGAGCAGTACTTC.

The rearrangement links TRBV5-1 to TRBJ1-3; no definite D call. Germline CDR1 is SGHRS and CDR2 is YFSETQ. This CDR3 contains 15 residues. V lost 3 bases to trimming and J lost 0 bases, with 10 bases between them. CDR3 nucleotide sequence: TGCGCCAGCAGCTACAGTTTTACCTCTGGAAACACCATATATTTT. As protein: CASSYSFTSGNTIYF.

The rearrangement links TRBV4-3 to TRBJ2-2, with D unclear. Germline V gene data show CDR1 as LGHNA and CDR2 as YSLEER. The V end was cut by 0 bases, the J end by 6 bases, with 11 bases between. The CDR3 spans 15 residues. CDR3 bases: TGCGCCAGCAGCCAAGATCTAGTAGACCCCGGGGAGCTGTTTTTT. Its protein product is CASSQDLVDPGELFF.

The chain is built from TRBV30 and TRBJ2-5; 7 bases are shared with TRBD2. With the DNA end fitting TRBJ2-7 better, the J assignment may be wrong. This CDR3 has 14 amino acids. Per germline, CDR1 GTSNPN and CDR2 SVGIG (reference sequence). For the CDR3, the DNA is TGTGCCTGGAGTGAGGGAGGGCTCACATACGAGCAGTACTTC. It specifies CAWSEGGLTYEQYF.

The table lists this clone with many counts. V usage is TRBV28 and J usage is TRBJ1-5; D gene unclear. Per the germline V gene, CDR1 is MDHEN and CDR2 is SYDVKM. The length of the CDR3 is 12 residues. V dropped 11 bases and J dropped 1 base, with 9 bases sitting between them. The CDR3 region has the DNA TGTGCCGGCCAGGACAGCAATCAGCCCCAGCATTTT. Protein product: CAGQDSNQPQHF.

This chain connects TRBV7-7 to TRBJ2-7; D call uncertain. Germline lookup yields CDR1 SSHAT and CDR2 FNYEAQ (reference sequence). V lost 0 bases and J 7 bases, leaving 10 bases between the germline ends. The CDR3 sequence is 13 residues long. CDR3 sequence (DNA): TGTGCCAGCAGCTTAGCGGTCGAAATGGAGCAGTACTTC. It codes for CASSLAVEMEQYF. The complete variable domain, with remaining parts taken from reference TRBV7-7 and TRBJ2-7, reads GAGVSQSPRYKVTKRGQDVTLRCDPISSHATLYWYQQALGQGPEFLTYFNYEAQPDKSGLPSDRFSAERPEGSISTLTIQRTEQRDSAMYRCASSLAVEMEQYFGPGTRLTVT.